This T cell receptor (beta chain) was captured by sequencing in a study of blood T cell repertoires in COVID-19. The wider study: Whether acute or convalescent, the COVID-19 samples came from the United States, Italy and Spain. PBMCs, B-cell-depleted T cells, or T cells were the source of the cDNA or gDNA that made up the material.

Germline V lookup: CDR1 MNHNY, CDR2 SVGAGI (reference sequence). The V end lost 0 bases, the J end lost 6 bases, and 18 bases lay between the germline ends. This CDR3 spans 16 amino acids. The assay was immunoSEQ multiplex PCR, and TCRdb's table has in-frame clones only and misses some. The sample holds 45,000 to 65,000 clones, around 85% seen once. Seattle's enrolled individuals joined amid active infection and were then monitored longitudinally. This chain links TRBV6-6 with TRBJ2-7; TRBD2 is a possible D gene (6 bases). Input material: peripheral blood. The origin of this receptor is a woman older than 75 with COVID-19, enrolled during active disease. DNA for the CDR3: TGTGCCAGCAGTTACTCGAGGTGGGGGGTCGCCTTCGAGCAGTACTTC. Encoded protein: CASSYSRWGVAFEQYF.